This TCR beta chain came from a study of T cells in women clearing cervical HPV infection. For this clone: Read sequence stops 3 residues before the CDR3 end, and the germline J gene provides the missing end.

In germline, CDR1 is DFQATT, CDR2 SNEGSKA (reference sequence). The CDR3 runs to 14 residues. V gave up 0 bases and J gave up 4 bases, with 12 bases separating them. Sequencing was performed with immunoSEQ multiplex PCR; in TCRdb, only in-frame clones are kept and a portion is missing. Here the sample table reports around 19,000 clones. Sequenced material: blood buffy coat. The TCR originated in a woman between 18 and 75 years old with a cervical HPV16 infection that either progressed to CIN3+ or cleared (not recorded which). J is TRBJ1-1 and V is TRBV20-1; D might be TRBD1 (5 bases). CDR3 DNA (partial): TGCAGTGCTAGAGATTCCGGGGGATCCACTGAA. Translation gives CSARDSGGSTE. The CDR3 reads in full as CSARDSGGSTEAFF.